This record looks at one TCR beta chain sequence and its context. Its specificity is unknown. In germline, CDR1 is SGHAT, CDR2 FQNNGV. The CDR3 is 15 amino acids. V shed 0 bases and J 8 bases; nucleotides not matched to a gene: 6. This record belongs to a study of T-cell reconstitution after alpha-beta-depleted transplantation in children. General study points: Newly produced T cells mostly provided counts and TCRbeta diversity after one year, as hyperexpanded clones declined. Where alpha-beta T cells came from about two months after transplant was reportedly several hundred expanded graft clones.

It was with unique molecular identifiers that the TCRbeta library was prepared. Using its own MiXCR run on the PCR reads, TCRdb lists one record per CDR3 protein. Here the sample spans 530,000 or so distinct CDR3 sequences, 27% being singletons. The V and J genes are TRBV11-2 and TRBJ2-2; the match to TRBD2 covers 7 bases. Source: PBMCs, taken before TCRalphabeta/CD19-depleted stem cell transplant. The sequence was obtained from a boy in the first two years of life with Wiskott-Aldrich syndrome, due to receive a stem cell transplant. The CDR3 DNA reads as TGTGCCAGCAGCTTAGATCAGCGGGATGGTGGGGAGCTGTTTTTT. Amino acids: CASSLDQRDGGELFF.